This T cell receptor beta chain was found in a study of vaccination effects on CD4 cells after COVID-19. Overall study results and limits: Limitations: small convalescent group and missing early post-infection timepoints. Mainly new clones induced by vaccination were found among post-vaccine spike-reactive clones in convalescents.

Measured with immunoSEQ multiplex PCR; TCRdb has only the in-frame clones, and not every one. The repertoire includes 60,000 to 75,000 clones, over 65% of them detected once, and about 5% sits in the top ten. This CDR3 contains 14 residues. V shed 7 bases, J shed 0 bases, and the junction held 6 bases outside the gene matches. Germline CDR1 is MNHEY and CDR2 is SMNVEV (reference sequence). About this clone: Its antigen is not known.

Using viral peptide pools, the ViraFEST assay grew out antigen-specific CD4+ T cells prior to sequencing. Investigators separated out CD4+ T cells once around eleven days of culture had passed. Confirmation by PCR established that the person had SARS-CoV-2 infection between March and December 2020. Every well housed 1.5 million to 2 million PBMC, which grew in culture alongside around 10 IU/ml IL-2 and 8.5 to 10 ug/ml peptides. On days 3 and 7, fresh IL-2 medium replaced half the medium. The sequence was collected from a human donor who had a prior SARS-CoV-2 infection. The sequences come from CD4+ T cells from PBMCs cultured with HIV peptides, collected before COVID-19 vaccination. Subset in this sample: HIV-1 Nef peptide pool negative control/reference culture. The chain links TRBV27 to TRBJ2-7, with 7 nucleotides matching TRBD2. CDR3 coding DNA: TGTGCCAGCAAACTAGCGCTTCTCTCCTACGAGCAGTACTTC. Residues: CASKLALLSYEQYF.